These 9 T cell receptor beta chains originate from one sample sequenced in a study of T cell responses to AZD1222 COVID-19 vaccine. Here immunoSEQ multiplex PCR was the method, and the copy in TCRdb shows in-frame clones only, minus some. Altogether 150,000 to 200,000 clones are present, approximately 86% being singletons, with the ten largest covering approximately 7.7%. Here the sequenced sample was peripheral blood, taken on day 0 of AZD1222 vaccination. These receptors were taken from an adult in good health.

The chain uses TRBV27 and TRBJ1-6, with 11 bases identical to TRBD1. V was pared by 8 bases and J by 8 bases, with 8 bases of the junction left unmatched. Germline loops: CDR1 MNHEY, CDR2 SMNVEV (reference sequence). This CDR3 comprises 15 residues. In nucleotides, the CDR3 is TGTGCCAGCTGTGGACAGGGGGCGAGGGATTCACCCCTCCACTTT. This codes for CASCGQGARDSPLHF.

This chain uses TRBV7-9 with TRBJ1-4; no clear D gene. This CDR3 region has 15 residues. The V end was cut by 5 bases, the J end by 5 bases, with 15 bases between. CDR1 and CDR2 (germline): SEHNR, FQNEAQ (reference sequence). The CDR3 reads CASSLGYDGNEKLFF. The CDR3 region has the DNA TGTGCCAGCAGCCTAGGGTACGACGGGAATGAAAAACTGTTTTTT.

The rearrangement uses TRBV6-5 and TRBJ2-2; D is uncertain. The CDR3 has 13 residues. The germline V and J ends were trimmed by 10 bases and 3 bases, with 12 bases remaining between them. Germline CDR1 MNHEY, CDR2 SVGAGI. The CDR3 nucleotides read TGTGCCACCGTTTCAAGTCACACCGGGGAGCTGTTTTTT. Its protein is CATVSSHTGELFF.

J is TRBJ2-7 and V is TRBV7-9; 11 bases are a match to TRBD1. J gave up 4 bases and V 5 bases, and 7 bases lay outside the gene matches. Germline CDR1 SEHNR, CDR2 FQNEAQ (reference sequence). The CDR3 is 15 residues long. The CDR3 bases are TGTGCCAGCAGCCCCCTTGGGACAGGGGGATACGAGCAGTACTTC. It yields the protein CASSPLGTGGYEQYF. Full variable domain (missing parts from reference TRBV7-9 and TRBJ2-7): DTGVSQNPRHKITKRGQNVTFRCDPISEHNRLYWYRQTLGQGPEFLTYFQNEAQLEKSRLLSDRFSAERPKGSFSTLEIQRTEQGDSAMYLCASSPLGTGGYEQYFGPGTRLTVT.

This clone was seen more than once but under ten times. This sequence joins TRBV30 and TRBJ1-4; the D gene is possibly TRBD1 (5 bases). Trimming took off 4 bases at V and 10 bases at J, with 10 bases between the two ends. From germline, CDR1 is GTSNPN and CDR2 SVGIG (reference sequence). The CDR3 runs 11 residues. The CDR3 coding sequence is TGTGCCTGGACCGACAGTGTAAAACTGTTTTTT. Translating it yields CAWTDSVKLFF.

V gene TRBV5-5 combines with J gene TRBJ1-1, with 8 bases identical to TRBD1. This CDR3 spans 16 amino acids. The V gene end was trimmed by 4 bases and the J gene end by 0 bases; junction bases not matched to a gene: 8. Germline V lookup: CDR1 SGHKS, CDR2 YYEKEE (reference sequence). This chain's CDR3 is CASSIGQGVMNTEAFF. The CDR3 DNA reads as TGTGCCAGCAGCATTGGACAGGGAGTTATGAACACTGAAGCTTTCTTT.

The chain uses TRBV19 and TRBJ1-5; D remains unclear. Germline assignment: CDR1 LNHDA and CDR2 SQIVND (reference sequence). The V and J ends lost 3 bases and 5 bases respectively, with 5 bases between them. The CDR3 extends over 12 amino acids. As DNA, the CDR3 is TGTGCCAGTAGTATCGCCTATCAGCCCCAGCATTTT. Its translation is CASSIAYQPQHF.

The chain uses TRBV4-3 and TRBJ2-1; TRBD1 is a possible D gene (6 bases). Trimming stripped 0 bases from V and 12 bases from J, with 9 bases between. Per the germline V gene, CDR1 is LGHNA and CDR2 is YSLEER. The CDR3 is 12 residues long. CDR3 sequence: CASSQDQGLQFF. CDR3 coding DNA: TGCGCCAGCAGCCAAGACCAGGGGTTGCAGTTCTTC.

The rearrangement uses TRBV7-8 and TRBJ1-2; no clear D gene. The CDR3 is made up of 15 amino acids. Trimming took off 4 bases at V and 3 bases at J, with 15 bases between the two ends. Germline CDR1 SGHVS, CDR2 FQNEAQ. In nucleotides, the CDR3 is TGTGCCAGCAGCTACAATTTGCGGGTAGACTATGGCTACACCTTC. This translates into CASSYNLRVDYGYTF.